This TCR beta chain derives from a study of CD8 T cells in Susac syndrome. Blood CD8+ and CD4+ T cells underwent high-throughput TCR beta sequencing. The controls, all healthy donors, were matched for age and sex. Negative isolation was used for CD8+ and CD4+ T cells and FACS enrichment for TEMRA cells. This CDR3 is 16 amino acids long. Germline CDR1 MNHNY, CDR2 SVGAGI (reference sequence). Losses at the gene ends were 2 bases for V and 5 bases for J; bases not matched to a gene: 10. The authors reverse transcribed roughly 0.5 to 1 ug RNA with random hexamers. Multiplex immunoSEQ PCR targeted 54 Vbeta and 13 Jbeta TCR beta segments. MiXCR, applied by TCRdb to the immunoSEQ multiplex PCR reads, yields one record per CDR3 protein. Here the sample spans about 200,000 distinct CDR3 sequences, roughly 94% being singletons.

The sample was CD4+ T cells from PBMCs. The V and J genes are TRBV6-6 and TRBJ2-7; TRBD1 matches at 9 bases. The receptor comes from a human donor in good health. In DNA, the CDR3 is TGTGCCAGCAGTTACCCGCACTCCCGGACAGGGGACGAGCAGTACTTC. Translation gives CASSYPHSRTGDEQYF.